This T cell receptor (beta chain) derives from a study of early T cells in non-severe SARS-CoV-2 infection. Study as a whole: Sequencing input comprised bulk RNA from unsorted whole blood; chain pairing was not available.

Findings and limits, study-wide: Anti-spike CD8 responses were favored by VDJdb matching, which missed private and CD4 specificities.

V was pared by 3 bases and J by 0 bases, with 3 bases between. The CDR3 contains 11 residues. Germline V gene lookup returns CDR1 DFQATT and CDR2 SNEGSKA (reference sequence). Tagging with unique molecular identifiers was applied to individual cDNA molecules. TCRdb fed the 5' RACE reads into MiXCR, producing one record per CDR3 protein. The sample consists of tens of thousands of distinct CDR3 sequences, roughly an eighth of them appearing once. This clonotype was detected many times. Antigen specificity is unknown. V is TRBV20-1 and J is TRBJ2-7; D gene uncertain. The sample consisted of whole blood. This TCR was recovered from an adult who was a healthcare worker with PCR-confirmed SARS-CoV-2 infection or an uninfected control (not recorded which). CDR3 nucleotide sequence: TGCAGTGCTAGTCCCTCCTACGAGCAGTACTTC. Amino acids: CSASPSYEQYF.